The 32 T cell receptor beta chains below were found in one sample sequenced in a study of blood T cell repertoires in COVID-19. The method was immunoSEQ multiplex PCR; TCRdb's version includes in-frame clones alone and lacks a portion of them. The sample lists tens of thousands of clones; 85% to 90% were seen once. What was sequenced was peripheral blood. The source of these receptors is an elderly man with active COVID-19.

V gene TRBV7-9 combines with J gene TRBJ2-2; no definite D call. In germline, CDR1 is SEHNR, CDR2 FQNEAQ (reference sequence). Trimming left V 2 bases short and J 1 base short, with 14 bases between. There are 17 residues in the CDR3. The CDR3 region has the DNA TGTGCCAGCAGCTTATACAGAACAAACCTGAACACCGGGGAGCTGTTTTTT. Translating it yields CASSLYRTNLNTGELFF.

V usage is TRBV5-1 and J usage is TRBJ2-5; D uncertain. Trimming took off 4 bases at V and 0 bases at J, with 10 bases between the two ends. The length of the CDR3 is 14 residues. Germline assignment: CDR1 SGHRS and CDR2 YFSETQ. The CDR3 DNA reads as TGCGCCAGCAGCCCTCAGATGTACCAAGAGACCCAGTACTTC. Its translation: CASSPQMYQETQYF.

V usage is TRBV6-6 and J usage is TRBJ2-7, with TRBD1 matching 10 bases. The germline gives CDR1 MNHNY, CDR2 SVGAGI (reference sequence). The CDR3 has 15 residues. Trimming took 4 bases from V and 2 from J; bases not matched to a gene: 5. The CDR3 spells CASSSLGTGAYEQYF. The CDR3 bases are TGTGCCAGCAGTTCCCTCGGGACAGGGGCCTACGAGCAGTACTTC.

The CDR3 coding sequence is TGTGCCACCAGTGATTGGGGTCGGACAGGACAAGAGACCCAGTACTTC. It specifies CATSDWGRTGQETQYF. The chain couples TRBV24-1 to TRBJ2-5; 7 bases line up with TRBD1. With V trimmed by 2 bases and J by 2 bases, 7 bases remained unmatched. Germline lookup yields CDR1 KGHDR and CDR2 SFDVKD. This CDR3 contains 16 residues.

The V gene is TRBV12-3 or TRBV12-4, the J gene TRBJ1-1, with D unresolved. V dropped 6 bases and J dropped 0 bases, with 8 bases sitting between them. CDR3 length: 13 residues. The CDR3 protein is CASRFNLNTEAFF. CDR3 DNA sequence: TGTGCCAGCAGGTTTAATTTGAACACTGAAGCTTTCTTT.

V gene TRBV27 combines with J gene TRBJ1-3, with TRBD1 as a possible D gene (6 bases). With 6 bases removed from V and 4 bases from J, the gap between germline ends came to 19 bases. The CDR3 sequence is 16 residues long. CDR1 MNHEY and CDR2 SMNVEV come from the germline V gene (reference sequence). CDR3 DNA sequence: TGTGCCAGCAGCCCTACTTGGGCCGGGACAGGAAACACCATATATTTT. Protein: CASSPTWAGTGNTIYF.

CDR3 amino acids: CASSFGGTYEQYF. The CDR3 DNA follows: TGTGCCAGCAGTTTCGGCGGTACCTACGAGCAGTACTTC. The chain combines TRBV28 with TRBJ2-7; D uncertain. V was pared by 3 bases and J by 2 bases, with 8 bases between. This CDR3 spans 13 amino acids. Germline lookup yields CDR1 MDHEN and CDR2 SYDVKM. The variable domain in full, completed from reference TRBV28 and TRBJ2-7, reads DVKVTQSSRYLVKRTGEKVFLECVQDMDHENMFWYRQDPGLGLRLIYFSYDVKMKEKGDIPEGYSVSREKKERFSLILESASTNQTSMYLCASSFGGTYEQYFGPGTRLTVT.

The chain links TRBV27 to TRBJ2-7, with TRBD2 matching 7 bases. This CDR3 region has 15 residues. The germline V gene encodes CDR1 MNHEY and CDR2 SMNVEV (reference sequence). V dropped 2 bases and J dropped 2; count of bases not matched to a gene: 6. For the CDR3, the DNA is TGTGCCAGCAGTTTAGCTAGCGGTGCCCCCTACGAGCAGTACTTC. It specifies CASSLASGAPYEQYF.

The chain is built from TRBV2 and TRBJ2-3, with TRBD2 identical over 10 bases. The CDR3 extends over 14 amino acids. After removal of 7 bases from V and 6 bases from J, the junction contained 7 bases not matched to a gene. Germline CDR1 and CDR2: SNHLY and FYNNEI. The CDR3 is CASMPAGGFDTQYF. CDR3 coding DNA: TGTGCCAGCATGCCAGCGGGAGGGTTCGATACGCAGTATTTT.

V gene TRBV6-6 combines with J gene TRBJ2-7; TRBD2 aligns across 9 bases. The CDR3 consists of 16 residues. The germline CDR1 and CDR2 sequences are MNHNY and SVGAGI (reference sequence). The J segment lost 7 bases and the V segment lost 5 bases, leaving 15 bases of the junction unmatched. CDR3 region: CASSRLLAGAPREQYF. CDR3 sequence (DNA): TGTGCCAGCAGTCGACTCTTAGCGGGAGCGCCCCGGGAGCAGTACTTC.

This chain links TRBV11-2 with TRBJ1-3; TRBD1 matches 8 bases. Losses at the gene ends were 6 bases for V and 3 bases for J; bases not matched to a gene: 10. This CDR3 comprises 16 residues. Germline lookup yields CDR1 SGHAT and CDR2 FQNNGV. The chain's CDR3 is CASRGLDRARGNTIYF. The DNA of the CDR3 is TGTGCCAGCAGGGGACTGGACAGGGCGCGTGGAAACACCATATATTTT.

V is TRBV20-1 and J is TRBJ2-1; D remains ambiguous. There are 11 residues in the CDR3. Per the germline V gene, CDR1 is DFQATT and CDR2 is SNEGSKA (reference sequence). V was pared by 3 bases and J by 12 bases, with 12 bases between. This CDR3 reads CSASPWLAQFF. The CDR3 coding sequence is TGCAGTGCTAGTCCGTGGTTGGCGCAGTTCTTC.

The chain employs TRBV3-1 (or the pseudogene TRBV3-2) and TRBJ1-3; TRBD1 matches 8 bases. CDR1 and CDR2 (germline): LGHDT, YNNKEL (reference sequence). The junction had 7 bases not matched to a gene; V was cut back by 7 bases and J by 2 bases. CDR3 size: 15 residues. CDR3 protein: CASTPDRAPGNTIYF. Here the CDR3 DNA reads TGTGCCAGCACTCCGGACAGGGCGCCTGGAAACACCATATATTTT.

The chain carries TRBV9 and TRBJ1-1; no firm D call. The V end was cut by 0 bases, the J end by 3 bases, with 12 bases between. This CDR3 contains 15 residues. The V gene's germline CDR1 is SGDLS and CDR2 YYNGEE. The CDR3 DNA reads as TGTGCCAGCAGCGTAGAGCCCATACCGTACACTGAAGCTTTCTTT. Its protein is CASSVEPIPYTEAFF.

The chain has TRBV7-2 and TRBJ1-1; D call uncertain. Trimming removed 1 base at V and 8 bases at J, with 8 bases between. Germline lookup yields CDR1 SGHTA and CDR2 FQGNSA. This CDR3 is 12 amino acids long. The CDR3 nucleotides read TGTGCCAGCAGCTTAGTAATCAGGGAAGCTTTCTTT. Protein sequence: CASSLVIREAFF. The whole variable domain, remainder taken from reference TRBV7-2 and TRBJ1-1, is GAGVSQSPSNKVTEKGKDVELRCDPISGHTALYWYRQSLGQGLEFLIYFQGNSAPDKSGLPSDRFSAERTGGSVSTLTIQRTQQEDSAVYLCASSLVIREAFFGQGTRLTVV.

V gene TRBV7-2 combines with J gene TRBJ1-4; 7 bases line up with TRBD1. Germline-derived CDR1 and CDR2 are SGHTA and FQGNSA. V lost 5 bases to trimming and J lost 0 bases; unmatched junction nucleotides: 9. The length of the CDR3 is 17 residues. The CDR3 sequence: CASSGGTAGATNEKLFF. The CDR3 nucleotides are TGTGCCAGCAGCGGGGGGACAGCGGGGGCAACTAATGAAAAACTGTTTTTT.

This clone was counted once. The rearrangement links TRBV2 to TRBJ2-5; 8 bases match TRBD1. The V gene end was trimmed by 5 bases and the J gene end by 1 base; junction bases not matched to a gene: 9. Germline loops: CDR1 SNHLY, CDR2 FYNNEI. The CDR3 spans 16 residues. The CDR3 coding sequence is TGTGCCAGCAGTCTCGCAGGGGGCAGGGGCCAAGAGACCCAGTACTTC. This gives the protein CASSLAGGRGQETQYF.

The CDR3 coding sequence is TGTGCCAGCAGCTTAGTAGTAGGCAGGGGGAACACTGAAGCTTTCTTT. The encoded protein is CASSLVVGRGNTEAFF. The rearrangement links TRBV7-2 to TRBJ1-1, with D perhaps TRBD1 (6 bases). The CDR3 consists of 16 residues. V lost 1 base and J lost 1, with 13 bases in between. Looked up from germline, CDR1 is SGHTA and CDR2 is FQGNSA.

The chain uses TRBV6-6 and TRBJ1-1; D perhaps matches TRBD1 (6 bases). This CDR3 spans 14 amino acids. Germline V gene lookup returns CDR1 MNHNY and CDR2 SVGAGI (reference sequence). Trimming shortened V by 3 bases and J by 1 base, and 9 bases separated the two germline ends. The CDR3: CASSYGGANTEAFF. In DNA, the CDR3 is TGTGCCAGCAGTTATGGGGGGGCGAACACTGAAGCTTTCTTT.

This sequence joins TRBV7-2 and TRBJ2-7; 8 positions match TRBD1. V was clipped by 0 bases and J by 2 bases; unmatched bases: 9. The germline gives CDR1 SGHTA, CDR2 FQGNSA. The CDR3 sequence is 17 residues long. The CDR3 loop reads CASSLAAGGLLTYEQYF. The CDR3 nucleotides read TGTGCCAGCAGCTTAGCAGCAGGGGGCCTCCTTACCTACGAGCAGTACTTC.

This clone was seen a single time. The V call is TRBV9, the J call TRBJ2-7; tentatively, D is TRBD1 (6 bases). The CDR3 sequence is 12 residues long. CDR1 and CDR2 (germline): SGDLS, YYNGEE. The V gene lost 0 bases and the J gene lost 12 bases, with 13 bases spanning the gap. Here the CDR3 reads CASSVDGDTPYF. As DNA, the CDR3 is TGTGCCAGCAGCGTAGACGGGGACACGCCGTACTTC.

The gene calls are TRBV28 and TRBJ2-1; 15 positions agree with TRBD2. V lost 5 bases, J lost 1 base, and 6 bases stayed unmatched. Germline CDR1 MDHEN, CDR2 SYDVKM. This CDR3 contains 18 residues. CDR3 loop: CASSPPGLAGGSYNEQFF. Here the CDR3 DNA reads TGTGCCAGCAGTCCCCCCGGACTAGCGGGAGGGTCCTACAATGAGCAGTTCTTC. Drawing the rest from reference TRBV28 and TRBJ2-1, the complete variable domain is DVKVTQSSRYLVKRTGEKVFLECVQDMDHENMFWYRQDPGLGLRLIYFSYDVKMKEKGDIPEGYSVSREKKERFSLILESASTNQTSMYLCASSPPGLAGGSYNEQFFGPGTRLTVL.

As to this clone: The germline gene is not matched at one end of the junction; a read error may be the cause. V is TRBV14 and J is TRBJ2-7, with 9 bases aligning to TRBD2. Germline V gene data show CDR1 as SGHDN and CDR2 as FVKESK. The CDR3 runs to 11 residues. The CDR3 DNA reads TGTGCCAGCAGCGGGCGGGGGGGCATGGTCTTC. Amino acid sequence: CASSGRGGMVF. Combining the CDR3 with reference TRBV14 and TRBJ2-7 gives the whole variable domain EAGVTQFPSHSVIEKGQTVTLRCDPISGHDNLYWYRRVMGKEIKFLLHFVKESKQDESGMPNNRFLAERTGGTYSTLKVQPAELEDSGVYFCASSGRGGMVFGPGTRLTVT.

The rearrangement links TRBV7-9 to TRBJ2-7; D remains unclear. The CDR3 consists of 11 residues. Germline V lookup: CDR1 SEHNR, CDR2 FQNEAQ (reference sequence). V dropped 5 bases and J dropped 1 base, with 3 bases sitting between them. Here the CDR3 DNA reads TGTGCCAGCAGCCCGTCCTACGAGCAGTACTTC. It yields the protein CASSPSYEQYF.

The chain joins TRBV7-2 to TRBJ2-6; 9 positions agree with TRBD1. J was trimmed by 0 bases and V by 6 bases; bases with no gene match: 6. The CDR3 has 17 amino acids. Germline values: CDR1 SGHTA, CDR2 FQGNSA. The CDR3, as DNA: TGTGCCAGCAGGTGGGACAGGGCGTTCTCTGGGGCCAACGTCCTGACTTTC. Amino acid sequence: CASRWDRAFSGANVLTF. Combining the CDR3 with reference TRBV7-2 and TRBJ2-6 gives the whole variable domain GAGVSQSPSNKVTEKGKDVELRCDPISGHTALYWYRQSLGQGLEFLIYFQGNSAPDKSGLPSDRFSAERTGGSVSTLTIQRTQQEDSAVYLCASRWDRAFSGANVLTFGAGSRLTVL.

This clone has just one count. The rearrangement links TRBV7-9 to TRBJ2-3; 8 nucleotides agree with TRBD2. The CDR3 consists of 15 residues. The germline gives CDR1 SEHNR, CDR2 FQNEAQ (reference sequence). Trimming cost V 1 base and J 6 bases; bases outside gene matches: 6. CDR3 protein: CASSLGSGGIDTQYF. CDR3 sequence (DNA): TGTGCCAGCAGCTTAGGTTCGGGGGGGATCGATACGCAGTATTTT.

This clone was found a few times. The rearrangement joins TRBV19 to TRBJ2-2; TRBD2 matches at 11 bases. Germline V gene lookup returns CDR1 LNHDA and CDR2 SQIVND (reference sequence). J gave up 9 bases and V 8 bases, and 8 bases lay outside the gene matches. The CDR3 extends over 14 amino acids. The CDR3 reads CASLTSGSVRELFF. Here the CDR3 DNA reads TGTGCCAGTCTCACTAGCGGGAGCGTTAGGGAGCTGTTTTTT. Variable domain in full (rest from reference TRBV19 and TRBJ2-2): DGGITQSPKYLFRKEGQNVTLSCEQNLNHDAMYWYRQDPGQGLRLIYYSQIVNDFQKGDIAEGYSVSREKKESFPLTVTSAQKNPTAFYLCASLTSGSVRELFFGEGSRLTVL.

CDR3 sequence (DNA): TGTGCCAGCAGCTTCCGCCTTACTAGCGGGAGAGACGAGCAGTACTTC. Translating it yields CASSFRLTSGRDEQYF. V and J are TRBV5-6 and TRBJ2-7, with 11 bases that match TRBD2. Germline CDR1 SGHDT, CDR2 YYEEEE. The V gene end was trimmed by 2 bases and the J gene end by 5 bases; junction bases not matched to a gene: 9. This CDR3 has 16 residues.

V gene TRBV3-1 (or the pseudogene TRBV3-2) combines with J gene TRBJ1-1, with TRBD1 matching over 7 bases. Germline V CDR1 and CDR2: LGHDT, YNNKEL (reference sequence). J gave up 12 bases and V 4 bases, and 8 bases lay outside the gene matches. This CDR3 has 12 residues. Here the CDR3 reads CASSPTGTVTFF. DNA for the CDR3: TGTGCCAGCAGCCCCACCGGGACAGTAACTTTCTTT.

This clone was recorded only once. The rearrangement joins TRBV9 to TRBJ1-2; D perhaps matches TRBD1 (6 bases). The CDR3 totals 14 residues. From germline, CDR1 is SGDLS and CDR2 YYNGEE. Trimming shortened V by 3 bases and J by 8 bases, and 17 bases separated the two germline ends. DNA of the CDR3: TGTGCCAGCAGCGGTGGAACGACAGGCTCCGGCTACACCTTC. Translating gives CASSGGTTGSGYTF. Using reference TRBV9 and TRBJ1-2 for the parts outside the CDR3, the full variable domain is DSGVTQTPKHLITATGQRVTLRCSPRSGDLSVYWYQQSLDQGLQFLIQYYNGEERAKGNILERFSAQQFPDLHSELNLSSLELGDSALYFCASSGGTTGSGYTFGSGTRLTVV.

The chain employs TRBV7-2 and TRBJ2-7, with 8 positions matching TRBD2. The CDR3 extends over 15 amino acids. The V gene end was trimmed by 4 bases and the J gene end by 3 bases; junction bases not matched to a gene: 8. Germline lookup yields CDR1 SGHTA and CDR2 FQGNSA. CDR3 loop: CASSSNRAGVYEQYF. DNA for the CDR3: TGTGCCAGCAGCTCGAACCGAGCGGGAGTCTACGAGCAGTACTTC.

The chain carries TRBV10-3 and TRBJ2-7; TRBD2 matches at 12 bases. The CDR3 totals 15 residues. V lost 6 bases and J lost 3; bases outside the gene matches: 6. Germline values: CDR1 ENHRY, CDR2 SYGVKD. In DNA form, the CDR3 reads TGTGCCATCAGCGCCGGGACTAGCGGGTTCTACGAGCAGTACTTC. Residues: CAISAGTSGFYEQYF.